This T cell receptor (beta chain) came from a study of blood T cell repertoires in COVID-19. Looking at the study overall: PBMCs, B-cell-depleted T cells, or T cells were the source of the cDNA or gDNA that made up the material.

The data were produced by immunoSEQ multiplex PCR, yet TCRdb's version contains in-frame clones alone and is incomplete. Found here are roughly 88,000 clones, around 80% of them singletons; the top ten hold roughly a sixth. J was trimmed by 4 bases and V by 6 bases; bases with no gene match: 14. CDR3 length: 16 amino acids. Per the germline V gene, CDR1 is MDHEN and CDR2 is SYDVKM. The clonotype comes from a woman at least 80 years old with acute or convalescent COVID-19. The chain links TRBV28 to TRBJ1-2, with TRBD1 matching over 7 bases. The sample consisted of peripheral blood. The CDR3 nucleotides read TGTGCCAGCAGCCCTACCGGGACAGCCTACCCCTATGGCTACACCTTC. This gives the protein CASSPTGTAYPYGYTF.